This T cell receptor (beta chain) was captured in a study of beta chain features in type 1 diabetes. This CDR3 has 15 residues. V was pared by 4 bases and J by 2 bases, with 12 bases between. The V gene's germline CDR1 is SGHRS and CDR2 YFSETQ. Broader study findings: Among all four CD4+ subsets, Type 1 diabetes patients had TCRB CDR3s that were moderately but significantly shorter.

This clone has a handful of counts. What it recognizes is unknown. The isolated RNA, all of it, was reverse transcribed, so expressed TCRB transcripts were what got sequenced. The repertoire was sequenced with immunoSEQ multiplex PCR; TCRdb's copy has only in-frame clones and lacks some. The sample has 250,000 to 300,000 clones, more than 13% seen once. This TCR was sampled from a man aged 30-40 years with type 1 diabetes. Material: naive CD4+ T cells from blood. The J gene is TRBJ1-4, the V gene TRBV5-1, with a possible D match to TRBD1 (5 bases). The DNA of the CDR3 is TGCGCCAGCAGCGATTCCGGGACTACTAATGAAAAACTGTTTTTT. The encoded protein is CASSDSGTTNEKLFF. The entire variable domain, with the rest obtained from reference TRBV5-1 and TRBJ1-4, is as follows: KAGVTQTPRYLIKTRGQQVTLSCSPISGHRSVSWYQQTPGQGLQFLFEYFSETQRNKGNFPGRFSGRQFSNSRSEMNVSTLELGDSALYLCASSDSGTTNEKLFFGSGTQLSVL.